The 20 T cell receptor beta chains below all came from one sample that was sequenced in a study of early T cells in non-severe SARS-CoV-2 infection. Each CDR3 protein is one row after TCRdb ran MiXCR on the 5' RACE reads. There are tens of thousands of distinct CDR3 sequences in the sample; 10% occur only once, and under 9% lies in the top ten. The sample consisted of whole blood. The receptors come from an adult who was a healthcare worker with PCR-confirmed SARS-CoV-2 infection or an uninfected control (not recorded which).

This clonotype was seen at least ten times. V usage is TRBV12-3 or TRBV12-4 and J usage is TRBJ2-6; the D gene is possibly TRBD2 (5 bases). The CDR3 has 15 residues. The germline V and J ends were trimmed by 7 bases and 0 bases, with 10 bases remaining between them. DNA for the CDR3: TGTGCCAGCACCAGGCGGGCCTCTGGGGCCAACGTCCTGACTTTC. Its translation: CASTRRASGANVLTF.

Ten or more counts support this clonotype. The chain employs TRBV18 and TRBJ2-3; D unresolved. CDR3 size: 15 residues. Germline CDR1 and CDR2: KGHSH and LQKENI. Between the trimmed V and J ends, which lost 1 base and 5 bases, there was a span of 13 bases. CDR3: CASSPQIARGDTQYF. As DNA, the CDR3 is TGTGCCAGCTCACCACAGATTGCGCGCGGAGATACGCAGTATTTT.

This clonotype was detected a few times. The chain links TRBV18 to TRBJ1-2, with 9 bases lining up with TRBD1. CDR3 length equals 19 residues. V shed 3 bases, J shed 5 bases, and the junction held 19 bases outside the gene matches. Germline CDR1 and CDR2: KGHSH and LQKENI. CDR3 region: CASSPTDRGRAIRGYGYTF. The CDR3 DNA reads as TGTGCCAGCTCACCTACGGACAGGGGAAGGGCCATTCGAGGGTATGGCTACACCTTC.

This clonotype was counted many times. CDR3 nucleotides: TGTGCCAGCAGCCCCTACACCGGGACAATTGGGGAGACCCAGTACTTC. Protein: CASSPYTGTIGETQYF. The chain is built from TRBV3-1 and TRBJ2-5; possibly TRBD1 for D (6 bases). The CDR3 runs to 16 residues. In germline, CDR1 is LGHDT, CDR2 YNNKEL (reference sequence). The V end lost 4 bases, the J end lost 5 bases, and 20 bases lay between the germline ends.

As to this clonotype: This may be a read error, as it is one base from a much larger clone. The CDR3 protein is CASDSGETQYF. For the CDR3, the DNA is TGTGCCAGTGACAGTGGAGAGACCCAGTACTTC. The chain combines TRBV7-2 with TRBJ2-5; a possible D gene is TRBD1 (5 bases). Trimming shortened V by 9 bases and J by 4 bases, and 9 bases separated the two germline ends. Germline CDR1 SGHTA, CDR2 FQGNSA. CDR3 length: 11 amino acids.

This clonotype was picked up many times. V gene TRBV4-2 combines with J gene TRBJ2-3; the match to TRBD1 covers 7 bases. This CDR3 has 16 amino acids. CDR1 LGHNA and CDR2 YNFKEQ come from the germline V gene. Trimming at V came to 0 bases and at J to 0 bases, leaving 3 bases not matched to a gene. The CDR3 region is CASSQDYRGSTDTQYF. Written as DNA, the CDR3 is TGTGCCAGCAGCCAAGATTACAGGGGTAGCACAGATACGCAGTATTTT.

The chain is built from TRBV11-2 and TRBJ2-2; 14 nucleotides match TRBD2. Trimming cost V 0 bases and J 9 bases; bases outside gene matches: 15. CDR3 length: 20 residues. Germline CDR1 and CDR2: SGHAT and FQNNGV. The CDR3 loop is CASSLETSGRATIEHRELFF. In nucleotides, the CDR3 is TGTGCCAGCAGCTTAGAGACTAGCGGGAGGGCAACCATCGAACACCGGGAGCTGTTTTTT.

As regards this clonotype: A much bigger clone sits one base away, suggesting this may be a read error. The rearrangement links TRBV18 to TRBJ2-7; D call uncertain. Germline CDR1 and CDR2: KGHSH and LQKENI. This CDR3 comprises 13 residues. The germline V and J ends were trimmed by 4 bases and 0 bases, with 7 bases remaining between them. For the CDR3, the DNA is TGTGCCAGCTCACGACCAAGCTCCTACGAGCAGTACTTC. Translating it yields CASSRPSSYEQYF.

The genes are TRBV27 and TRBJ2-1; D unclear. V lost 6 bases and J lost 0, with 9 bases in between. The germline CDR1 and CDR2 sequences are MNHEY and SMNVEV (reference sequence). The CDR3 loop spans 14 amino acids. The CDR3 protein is CASRDASSYNEQFF. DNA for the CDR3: TGTGCCAGCAGGGATGCTAGCTCCTACAATGAGCAGTTCTTC.

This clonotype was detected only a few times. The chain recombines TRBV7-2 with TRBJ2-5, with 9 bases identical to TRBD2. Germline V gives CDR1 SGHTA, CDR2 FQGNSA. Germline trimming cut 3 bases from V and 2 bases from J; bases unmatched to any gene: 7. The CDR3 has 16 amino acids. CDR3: CASSLGREGLQETQYF. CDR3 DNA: TGTGCCAGCAGCTTGGGGCGGGAGGGTTTGCAAGAGACCCAGTACTTC.

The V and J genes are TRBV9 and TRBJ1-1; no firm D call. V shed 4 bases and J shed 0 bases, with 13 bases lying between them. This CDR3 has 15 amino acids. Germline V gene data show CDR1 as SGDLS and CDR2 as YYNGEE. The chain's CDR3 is CASSPQSFMNTEAFF. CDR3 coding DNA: TGTGCCAGCAGCCCCCAGAGTTTCATGAACACTGAAGCTTTCTTT.

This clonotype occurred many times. The DNA for the CDR3 is TGCAGTGCTAGAATCCTAGGGAGGAATCAGCCCCAGCATTTT. Residues: CSARILGRNQPQHF. The chain carries TRBV20-1 and TRBJ1-5; D unresolved. V was pared by 2 bases and J by 4 bases, with 12 bases between. The CDR3 is 14 residues long. CDR1 and CDR2 (germline): DFQATT, SNEGSKA (reference sequence).

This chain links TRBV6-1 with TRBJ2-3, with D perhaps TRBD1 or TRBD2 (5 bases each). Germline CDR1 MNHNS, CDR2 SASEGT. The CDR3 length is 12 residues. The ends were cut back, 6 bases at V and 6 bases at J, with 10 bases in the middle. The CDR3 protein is CASRGPSDTQYF. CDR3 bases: TGTGCCAGCAGGGGACCATCCGATACGCAGTATTTT.

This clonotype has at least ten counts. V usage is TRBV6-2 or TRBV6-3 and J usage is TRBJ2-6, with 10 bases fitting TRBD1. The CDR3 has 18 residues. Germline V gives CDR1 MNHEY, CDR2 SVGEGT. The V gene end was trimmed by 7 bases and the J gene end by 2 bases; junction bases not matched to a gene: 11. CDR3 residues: CASTLAGTGAPGANVLTF. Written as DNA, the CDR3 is TGTGCCAGCACCCTCGCCGGGACAGGGGCGCCTGGGGCCAACGTCCTGACTTTC.

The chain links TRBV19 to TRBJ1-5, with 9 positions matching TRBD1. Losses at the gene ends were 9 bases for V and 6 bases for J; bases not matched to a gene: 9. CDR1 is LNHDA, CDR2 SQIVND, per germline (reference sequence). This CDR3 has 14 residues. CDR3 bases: TGTGCCAGCTCCGGACAGGGGTTGGTTCAGCCCCAGCATTTT. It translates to CASSGQGLVQPQHF.

The CDR3 protein is CASRPTGSTEAFF. CDR3 coding DNA: TGTGCCAGCAGACCCACAGGGTCCACTGAAGCTTTCTTT. This sequence joins TRBV7-9 and TRBJ1-1, with D possibly matching TRBD1 (6 bases). Germline loops: CDR1 SEHNR, CDR2 FQNEAQ (reference sequence). V lost 6 bases to trimming and J lost 4 bases, with 12 bases between them. This CDR3 comprises 13 residues.

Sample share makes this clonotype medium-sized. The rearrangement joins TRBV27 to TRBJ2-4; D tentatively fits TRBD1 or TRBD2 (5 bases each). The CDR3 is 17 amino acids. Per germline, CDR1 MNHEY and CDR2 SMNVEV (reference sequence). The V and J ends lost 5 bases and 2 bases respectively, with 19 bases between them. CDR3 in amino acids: CASSPEGWGTPKNIQYF. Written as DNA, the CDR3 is TGTGCCAGCAGTCCAGAAGGGTGGGGGACCCCCAAAAACATTCAGTACTTC.

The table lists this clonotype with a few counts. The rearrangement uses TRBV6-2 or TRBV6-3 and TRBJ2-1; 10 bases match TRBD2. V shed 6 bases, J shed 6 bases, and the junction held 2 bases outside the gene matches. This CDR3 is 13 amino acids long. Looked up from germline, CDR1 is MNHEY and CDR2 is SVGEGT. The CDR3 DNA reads TGTGCCAGCAGCCGGACTAGCGGCAATGAGCAGTTCTTC. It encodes CASSRTSGNEQFF.

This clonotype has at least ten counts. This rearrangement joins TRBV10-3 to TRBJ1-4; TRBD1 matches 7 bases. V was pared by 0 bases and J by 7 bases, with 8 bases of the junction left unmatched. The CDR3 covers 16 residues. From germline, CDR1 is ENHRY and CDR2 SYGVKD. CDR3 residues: CAISESQTGRGEKLFF. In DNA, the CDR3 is TGTGCCATCAGTGAGTCACAGACAGGGAGGGGTGAAAAACTGTTTTTT.

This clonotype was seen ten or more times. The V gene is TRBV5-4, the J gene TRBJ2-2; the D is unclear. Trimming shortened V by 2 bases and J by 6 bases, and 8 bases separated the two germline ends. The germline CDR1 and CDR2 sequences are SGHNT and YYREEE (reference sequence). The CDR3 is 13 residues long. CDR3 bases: TGTGCCAGCAGCTTTTCGGTACCCGGGGAGCTGTTTTTT. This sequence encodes CASSFSVPGELFF.